One sample yielded the 6 T cell receptor beta chains listed below, sequenced in a study of breast tumors, draining lymph nodes, adjacent tissues. TCRdb ran MiXCR on the multiplex PCR reads and lists one entry per CDR3 protein. The repertoire holds some 150,000 distinct CDR3 sequences, with more than 25% as singletons. Axillary draining lymph nodes of breast cancer patients supplied the node samples. Sequencing was done on a sample of axillary lymph node tissue. The origin of the receptors is a female donor with breast cancer. Some clones in this sample may be carry-over from other donors' samples.

The CDR3 protein is CSARLAGSGANVLTF. The CDR3 bases are TGCAGTGCTCGACTAGCGGGGAGTGGGGCCAACGTCCTGACTTTC. The chain is built from TRBV20-1 and TRBJ2-6; 11 bases line up with TRBD2. From germline, CDR1 is DFQATT and CDR2 SNEGSKA (reference sequence). The V segment lost 5 bases and the J segment 3 bases; nucleotides outside the gene matches: 3. The CDR3 runs to 15 residues.

This chain uses TRBV7-3 with TRBJ1-4; 8 positions agree with TRBD1. The V gene end was trimmed by 2 bases and the J gene end by 8 bases; junction bases not matched to a gene: 4. The CDR3 covers 14 residues. Germline V gene lookup returns CDR1 SGHTA and CDR2 FQGTGA. The CDR3 is CASSLGQGREKLFF. As DNA, the CDR3 is TGTGCCAGCAGCTTAGGACAGGGTCGGGAAAAACTGTTTTTT.

This clonotype was picked up many times. This chain connects TRBV10-3 to TRBJ2-1, with D perhaps TRBD2 (5 bases). Germline lookup yields CDR1 ENHRY and CDR2 SYGVKD. The CDR3 has 12 residues. Trimming shortened V by 3 bases and J by 9 bases, and 9 bases separated the two germline ends. The chain's CDR3 is CAISELGSEQFF. Written as DNA, the CDR3 is TGTGCCATCAGTGAATTAGGGAGTGAGCAGTTCTTC.

Note on this clonotype: At one end the junction does not follow the germline gene, possibly because of a read error. The chain recombines TRBV20-1 with TRBJ2-7; 7 positions match TRBD1. Germline values: CDR1 DFQATT, CDR2 SNEGSKA (reference sequence). The CDR3 has 14 amino acids. The CDR3 region has the DNA TGCGGTGCTAGAAACAGGGACAGCTCCTCCGAGCAGTACTTC. Its protein is CGARNRDSSSEQYF.

For this clonotype: It is unclear where the CDR3 begins or ends on the DNA, so no DNA is shown, and the CDR3 is as TCRdb lists it. V gene TRBV15 combines with J gene TRBJ2-5; no DNA check was done on the table's D call, TRBD2. Germline V lookup: CDR1 LNHNV, CDR2 YYDKDF (reference sequence). The CDR3 spans 22 residues, counting both ends. The CDR3 is CATSRQSYGYTFGSGGRETQYF.

This clonotype was counted many times. The V gene is TRBV4-3, the J gene TRBJ1-2; D gene unclear. Germline values: CDR1 LGHNA, CDR2 YSLEER. V lost 0 bases and J 6 bases, leaving 11 bases between the germline ends. This CDR3 has 14 amino acids. CDR3 sequence reads: CASSQDQSRDGYTF. The CDR3 nucleotides are TGCGCCAGCAGCCAAGATCAGTCTCGGGATGGCTACACCTTC.